This T cell receptor (beta chain) was captured by sequencing in a study of shared clonotypes between healthy human individuals. Study details: The study enrolled a couple of women and three men aged 18 to 49.

V lost 1 base and J 10 bases, leaving 14 bases between the germline ends. Germline V lookup: CDR1 SNHLY, CDR2 FYNNEI. CDR3 length: 14 residues. The study, taken as a whole, reports: Sequencing depth was predicted to influence how clonotypes are shared among donors.

As handled by the study authors: ImmunoSEQ yielded junction-only sequences lacking quality scores, so filtering differed. Method: immunoSEQ multiplex PCR; TCRdb's copy keeps in-frame clones and lacks some. V, J and clone size derive from that table, while D and trimming were established from the DNA sequence. Counted here are about half a million clones, approximately 81% occurring once; the ten biggest clones make up about an eighth. A remark on this clone: Its antigen remains unidentified.

Without sorting, samples used tens of millions of PBMCs for genomic DNA. This receptor was obtained from a woman aged 40 to 50 in good health. Some clones in this sample may be carry-over from other donors' samples. Input material: PBMCs. The chain uses TRBV2 and TRBJ2-1; the D gene is possibly TRBD2 (6 bases). CDR3 bases: TGTGCCAGCAGTGAAGGTGGCGGGGCACGGGAGCAGTTCTTC. Residues: CASSEGGGAREQFF.